This TCR beta chain was documented in a study of T cells in Graves' hyperthyroidism and ophthalmopathy. RNA transcripts provided the source from which TCR beta CDR3 regions were amplified. The HTBI set primed first-round TCR CDR3 RT-PCR. TCRdb independently ran MiXCR on the multiplex PCR reads; one entry per CDR3 protein. This sample has approximately 640,000 distinct CDR3 sequences; about 45% occur once, and the top ten carry under 8.5%. Exclusion of patients followed from uncontrolled infection, other autoimmune disease, pregnancy or lactation. This clonotype was found a few times. No antigen is known for it. This CDR3 is built from 14 residues. V dropped 0 bases and J dropped 8 bases, with 13 bases sitting between them. The study's findings and limits: Blood also carried most thyroid clonotypes expanded above 0.001. The model foresaw ophthalmopathy a median 6.5 months prior to onset. From stable hyperthyroidism, ophthalmopathy was separated by a 13 V-J model.

Sample: peripheral blood or thyroid tissue (not recorded which). V usage is TRBV12-3 or TRBV12-4 and J usage is TRBJ1-2; weak D call: TRBD1 (5 bases). This sequence originates from an adult man with Graves' disease, either hyperthyroidism or ophthalmopathy (not recorded which). The CDR3 spells CASSLAAGAGGYTF. The DNA of the CDR3 is TGTGCCAGCAGTTTAGCTGCCGGGGCTGGCGGCTACACCTTC.